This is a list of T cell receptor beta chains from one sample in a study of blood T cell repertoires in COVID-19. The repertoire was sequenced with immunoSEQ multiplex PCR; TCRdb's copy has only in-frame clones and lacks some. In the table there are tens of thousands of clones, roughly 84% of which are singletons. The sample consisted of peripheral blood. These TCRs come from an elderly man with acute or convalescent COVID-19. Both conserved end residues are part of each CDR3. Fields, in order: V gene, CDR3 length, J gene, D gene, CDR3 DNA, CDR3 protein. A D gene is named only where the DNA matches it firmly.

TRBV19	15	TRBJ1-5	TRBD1	TGTGCCAGTAGTTCCCCACAGGGGGACAATCAGCCCCAGCATTTT	CASSSPQGDNQPQHF
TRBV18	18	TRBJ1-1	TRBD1	TGTGCCAGCTCATCCAACTCCGGGACAGGGGGCCGTGGCACTGAAGCTTTCTTT	CASSSNSGTGGRGTEAFF
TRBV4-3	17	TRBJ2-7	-	TGCGCCAGCAGCCAAGAGACGGGGAAAGTTGACTCCTACGAGCAGTACTTC	CASSQETGKVDSYEQYF
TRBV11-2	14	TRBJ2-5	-	TGTGCCAGCAGCTTTCAAGGGGCCCAGGAGACCCAGTACTTC	CASSFQGAQETQYF
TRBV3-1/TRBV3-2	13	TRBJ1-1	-	TGTGCCAGCAGCCAGACCGGGGACGGGAGTGCTTTCTTT	CASSQTGDGSAFF
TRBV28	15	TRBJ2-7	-	TGTGCCAGCAGTTTTGGAGGATCTTCATCACTCGAGCAGTACTTC	CASSFGGSSSLEQYF
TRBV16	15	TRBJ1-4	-	TGTGCCAGCAGCCAATTTAGGGGCCGTAATGAAAAACTGTTTTTT	CASSQFRGRNEKLFF
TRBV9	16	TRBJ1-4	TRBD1	TGTGCCAGCAGCGTAGGAGTCGGACAGGATGATGAAAAACTGTTTTTT	CASSVGVGQDDEKLFF
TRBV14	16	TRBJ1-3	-	TGTGCCAGCACGGGGTCCCGTCTAAGGTCTGGAAACACCATATATTTT	CASTGSRLRSGNTIYF
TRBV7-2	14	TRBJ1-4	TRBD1	TGTGCCAGCAGCTTGGGACAGGGGGATGAAAAACTGTTTTTT	CASSLGQGDEKLFF
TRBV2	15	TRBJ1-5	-	TGTGCCAGCAGTGGAGGGGGAGTGAGCAATCAGCCCCAGCATTTT	CASSGGGVSNQPQHF
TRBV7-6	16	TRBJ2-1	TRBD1	TGTGCCAGCAGCTTAGCGGGCCGGGTAGGGGGCCGTGAGCAGTTCTTC	CASSLAGRVGGREQFF
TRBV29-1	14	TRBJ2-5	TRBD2	TGCAGCGTTGGTGCGGGGGGGAATCTAAAGACCCAGTACTTC	CSVGAGGNLKTQYF